The rows below give T cell receptor beta chains drawn from one sample of a study of T cell repertoires in cytomegalovirus infection. A single record per CDR3 protein comes from TCRdb applying MiXCR to the reads. The repertoire holds more than 300,000 distinct CDR3 sequences, with about 35% as singletons. No cognate antigen is known for these TCRs. This material consisted of cultured PBMCs, taken from culture after CMV antigen stimulation. Receptors were obtained from a human donor in good health (CMV status not recorded). Some clones in this sample may be carry-over from other donors' samples. Both conserved end residues are part of each CDR3. D genes are given only for firm matches. Size values are once, few and many counts, or a class for expanded clones, and some rows have none.

>-|few|TRBJ2-1|TRBV5-4
CASSLDSGSRGLNEQFF
TGTGCCAGCAGCTTGGACTCCGGGAGTCGTGGCCTTAATGAGCAGTTCTTC
>-|-|TRBJ1-1|TRBV19
CASRKGVDTEAFF
TGTGCCAGTCGGAAGGGCGTCGACACTGAAGCTTTCTTT
>-|-|TRBJ2-3|TRBV6-2/TRBV6-3
CASSYPRRRGFADTQYF
TGTGCCAGCAGTTATCCAAGAAGACGCGGTTTTGCAGATACGCAGTATTTT
>-|-|TRBJ2-5|TRBV27
CASSPGAIQETQYF
TGTGCCAGCAGTCCCGGGGCAATACAAGAGACCCAGTACTTC
>-|-|TRBJ2-5|TRBV11-2
CASSTPAAGETQYF
TGTGCCAGCAGTACCCCGGCGGCCGGAGAGACCCAGTACTTC
>TRBD1|-|TRBJ1-4|TRBV7-2
CASSVPTGVEKLFF
TGTGCCAGCAGCGTCCCGACAGGGGTTGAAAAACTGTTTTTT
>TRBD2|few|TRBJ2-1|TRBV10-3
CAISESAGAYYNEQFF
TGTGCCATCAGTGAGTCGGCGGGAGCTTATTACAATGAGCAGTTCTTC
>-|few|TRBJ2-3|TRBV5-4
CASRSGGDTQYF
TGTGCCAGCAGAAGCGGAGGAGATACGCAGTATTTT
>-|many|TRBJ2-1|TRBV7-2
CASSFRPGTTTYNEQFF
TGTGCCAGCAGCTTTAGGCCCGGGACAACCACCTACAATGAGCAGTTCTTC
>TRBD1|many|TRBJ1-6|TRBV7-2
CASSSGQRNNSPLHF
TGTGCCAGCAGCTCGGGACAGCGAAATAATTCACCCCTCCACTTT
>-|few|TRBJ2-6|TRBV12-3/TRBV12-4
CASSLGANVLTF
TGTGCCAGCAGTCTTGGGGCCAACGTCCTGACTTTC
>-|-|TRBJ2-1|TRBV11-3
CASSSSGPHNEQFF
TGTGCCAGCAGCTCATCGGGACCCCACAATGAGCAGTTCTTC
>-|few|TRBJ1-5|TRBV27
CASSLASSNQPQHF
TGTGCCAGCAGTTTGGCGTCAAGCAATCAGCCCCAGCATTTT
>-|-|TRBJ1-5|TRBV7-8
CASRFWGNQPQHF
TGTGCCAGCAGGTTTTGGGGGAATCAGCCCCAGCATTTT
>TRBD1|many|TRBJ1-2|TRBV7-2
CASSPRGLINYGYTF
TGTGCCAGCAGCCCGAGGGGGCTGATCAACTATGGCTACACCTTC
>-|few|TRBJ2-1|TRBV27
CASSFTVLDSPYNEQFF
TGTGCCAGCAGTTTCACAGTACTGGACAGCCCCTACAATGAGCAGTTCTTC
>TRBD2|few|TRBJ2-1|TRBV9
CASSVYPGTSGYNEQFF
TGTGCCAGCAGCGTATACCCCGGGACTAGCGGATACAATGAGCAGTTCTTC
>-|few|TRBJ2-7|TRBV6-5
CASSRLGEQYF
TGTGCCAGCAGTCGCCTGGGGGAGCAGTACTTC
>-|-|TRBJ2-5|TRBV6-5
CASSPVLSSFGETQYF
TGTGCCAGCAGCCCGGTGTTGTCTAGCTTCGGGGAGACCCAGTACTTC
>TRBD2|-|TRBJ2-1|TRBV6-2/TRBV6-3
CASRGLAGVAQFF
TGTGCCAGCAGAGGACTAGCGGGAGTGGCGCAGTTCTTC
>-|-|TRBJ2-7|TRBV11-1
CASSFSGERNEQYF
TGTGCCAGCAGCTTCTCAGGGGAGAGGAACGAGCAGTACTTC
>-|few|TRBJ1-1|TRBV11-2
CASSHEYTEAFF
TGTGCCAGCAGCCACGAATATACTGAAGCTTTCTTT